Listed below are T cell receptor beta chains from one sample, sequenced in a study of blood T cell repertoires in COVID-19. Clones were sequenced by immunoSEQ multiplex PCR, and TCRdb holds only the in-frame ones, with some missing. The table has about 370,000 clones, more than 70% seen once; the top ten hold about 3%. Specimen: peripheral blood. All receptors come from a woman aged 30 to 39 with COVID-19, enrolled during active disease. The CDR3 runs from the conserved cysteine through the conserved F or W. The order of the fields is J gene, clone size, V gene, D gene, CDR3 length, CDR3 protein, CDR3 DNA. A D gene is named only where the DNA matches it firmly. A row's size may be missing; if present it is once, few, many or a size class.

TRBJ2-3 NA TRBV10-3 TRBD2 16 CAISTAGGLGTDTQYF TGTGCCATCAGTACAGCGGGAGGGTTGGGCACAGATACGCAGTATTTT
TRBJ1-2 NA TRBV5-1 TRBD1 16 CASSLDGTGASYGYTF TGCGCCAGCAGCTTGGACGGGACAGGGGCGTCCTATGGCTACACCTTC
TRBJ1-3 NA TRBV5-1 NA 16 CASSLGGGSSGNTIYF TGCGCCAGCAGCTTGGGGGGCGGCTCCTCTGGAAACACCATATATTTT
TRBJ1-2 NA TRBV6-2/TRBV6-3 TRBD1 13 CASSTGTDYGYTF TGTGCCAGCAGTACCGGGACAGACTATGGCTACACCTTC
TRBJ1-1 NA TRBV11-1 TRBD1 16 CASSSPRTGGNTEAFF TGTGCCAGCAGCTCGCCTCGGACAGGGGGGAACACTGAAGCTTTCTTT
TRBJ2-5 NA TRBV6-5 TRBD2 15 CASSYSGGRRETQYF TGTGCCAGCAGTTACTCCGGCGGGAGACGGGAGACCCAGTACTTC
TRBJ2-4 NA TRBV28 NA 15 CASSLPHRELNIQYF TGTGCCAGCAGTTTACCACACAGGGAACTAAACATTCAGTACTTC
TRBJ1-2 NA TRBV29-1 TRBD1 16 CSVDGTGSRRGYGYTF TGCAGCGTTGATGGGACAGGGTCCAGGCGAGGCTATGGCTACACCTTC
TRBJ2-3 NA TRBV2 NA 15 CASRTRQSSTDTQYF TGTGCCAGCAGAACAAGACAGTCTAGCACAGATACGCAGTATTTT
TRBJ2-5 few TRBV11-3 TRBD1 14 CASSSGQLQETQYF TGTGCCAGCAGCTCGGGACAGTTACAAGAGACCCAGTACTTC
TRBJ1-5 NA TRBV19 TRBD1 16 CASSTPGQGASQPQHF TGTGCCAGTAGTACCCCGGGACAGGGGGCGAGTCAGCCCCAGCATTTT
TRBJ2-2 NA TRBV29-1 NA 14 CSVTVRGDTGELFF TGCAGCGTTACGGTTCGAGGAGACACCGGGGAGCTGTTTTTT
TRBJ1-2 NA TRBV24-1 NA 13 CATSDSGSNGYTF TGTGCCACCAGTGATTCCGGGTCGAATGGCTACACCTTC
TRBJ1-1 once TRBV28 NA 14 CASSLFRGMPEAFF TGTGCCAGCAGTTTATTTCGGGGTATGCCTGAAGCTTTCTTT
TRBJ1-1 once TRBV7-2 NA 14 CASSSLDGGTEAFF TGTGCCAGCAGCTCACTGGACGGGGGAACTGAAGCTTTCTTT
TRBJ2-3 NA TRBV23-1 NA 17 CASSQSRREWGTDTQYF TGCGCCAGCAGTCAATCAAGGAGGGAGTGGGGCACAGATACGCAGTATTTT
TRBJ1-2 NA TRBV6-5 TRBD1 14 CASTLDRELGGYTF TGTGCCAGCACTCTAGACAGGGAGTTGGGCGGCTACACCTTC
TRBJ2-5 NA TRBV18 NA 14 CASSPSTGMETQYF TGTGCCAGCTCACCATCGACAGGAATGGAGACCCAGTACTTC
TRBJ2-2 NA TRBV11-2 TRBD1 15 CASSLEGQYTGELFF TGTGCCAGCAGCTTAGAGGGACAGTACACCGGGGAGCTGTTTTTT
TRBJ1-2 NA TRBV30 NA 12 CAWSGAGYGYTF TGTGCCTGGAGTGGGGCGGGTTACGGCTACACCTTC
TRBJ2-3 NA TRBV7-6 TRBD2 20 CASSLGTSGRGFADTDTQYF TGTGCCAGCAGCTTAGGGACTAGCGGGAGAGGTTTTGCGGACACAGATACGCAGTATTTT
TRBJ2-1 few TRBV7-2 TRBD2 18 CASSQPPGLAGVDNEQFF TGTGCCAGCAGCCAACCCCCGGGACTAGCGGGAGTAGACAATGAGCAGTTCTTC
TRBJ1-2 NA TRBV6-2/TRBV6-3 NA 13 CASSFWQNYGYTF TGTGCCAGCAGTTTTTGGCAGAACTATGGCTACACCTTC
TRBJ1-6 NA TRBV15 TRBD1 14 CATSIGQGLSPLHF TGTGCCACCAGCATTGGACAGGGACTTTCACCCCTCCACTTT
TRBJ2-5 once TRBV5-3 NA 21 CARSLNALRVDAFSYQETQYF TGTGCCAGAAGCTTGAATGCCCTCAGGGTTGATGCCTTTAGTTACCAAGAGACCCAGTACTTC
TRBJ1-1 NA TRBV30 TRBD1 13 CAQRQGMNTEAFF TGTGCCCAGAGACAGGGGATGAACACTGAAGCTTTCTTT
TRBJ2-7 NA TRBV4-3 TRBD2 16 CASSQDSRAGAYEQYF TGCGCCAGCAGCCAAGATAGCCGAGCGGGGGCCTACGAGCAGTACTTC
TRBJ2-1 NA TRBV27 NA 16 CASSPWFLVRENEQFF TGTGCCAGCAGTCCGTGGTTTTTGGTACGGGAAAATGAGCAGTTCTTC
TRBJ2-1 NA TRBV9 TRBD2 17 CASSVEASGTLYNEQFF TGTGCCAGCAGCGTAGAGGCTAGCGGGACCCTTTACAATGAGCAGTTCTTC
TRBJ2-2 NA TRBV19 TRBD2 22 CASSGGSRPQLAGGSNTGELFF TGTGCCAGTAGTGGGGGATCTCGCCCCCAACTAGCGGGAGGATCGAACACCGGGGAGCTGTTTTTT
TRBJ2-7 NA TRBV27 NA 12 CASSTPSYEQYF TGTGCCAGCAGCACACCCTCCTACGAGCAGTACTTC
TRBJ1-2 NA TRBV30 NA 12 CAWQGLLYGYTF TGTGCCTGGCAGGGCCTACTCTATGGCTACACCTTC
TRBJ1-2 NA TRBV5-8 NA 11 CASSPRRGYTF TGTGCCAGCAGCCCCCGGCGGGGCTACACCTTC
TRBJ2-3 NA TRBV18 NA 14 CASSPTLVSDTQYF TGTGCCAGCTCACCCACACTAGTCTCAGATACGCAGTATTTT
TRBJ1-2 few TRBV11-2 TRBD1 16 CASSLAHGQGGNGYTF TGTGCCAGCAGCTTAGCTCACGGACAGGGAGGAAATGGCTACACCTTC
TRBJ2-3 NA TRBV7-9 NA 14 CASPPGSSTDTQYF TGTGCCAGCCCCCCGGGATCTAGCACAGATACGCAGTATTTT
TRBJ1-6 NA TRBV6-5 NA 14 CASRSGQGNSPLHF TGTGCCAGCAGGTCGGGCCAGGGTAATTCACCCCTCCACTTT
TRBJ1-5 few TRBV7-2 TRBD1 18 CASSFGTGKPRSNQPQHF TGTGCCAGCAGCTTCGGGACAGGGAAGCCTAGGAGCAATCAGCCCCAGCATTTT
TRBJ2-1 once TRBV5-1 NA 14 CASSPRTDGDEQFF TGCGCCAGCAGCCCTCGGACAGATGGGGATGAGCAGTTCTTC
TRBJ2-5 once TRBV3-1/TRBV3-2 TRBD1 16 CASTPRTGGFQETQYF TGTGCCAGCACCCCCCGGACAGGGGGTTTCCAAGAGACCCAGTACTTC
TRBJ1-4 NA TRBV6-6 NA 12 CACRGTNEKLFF TGTGCCTGTCGGGGGACTAATGAAAAACTGTTTTTT
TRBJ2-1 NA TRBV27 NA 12 CASTSGGHREFF TGTGCCAGCACCTCGGGGGGCCATAGGGAGTTCTTC
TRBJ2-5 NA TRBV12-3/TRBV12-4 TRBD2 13 CASAGGGQETQYF TGTGCCAGCGCGGGCGGGGGGCAAGAGACCCAGTACTTC
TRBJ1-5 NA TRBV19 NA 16 CASSIGQSYSNQPQHF TGTGCCAGTAGTATCGGACAGTCCTATAGCAATCAGCCCCAGCATTTT
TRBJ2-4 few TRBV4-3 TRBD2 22 CASSQEAAIAGGNFLAKNIQYF TGCGCCAGCAGCCAAGAGGCCGCTATAGCGGGAGGGAATTTTCTAGCCAAAAACATTCAGTACTTC
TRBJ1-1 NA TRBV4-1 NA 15 CASSPQGYENTEAFF TGCGCCAGCAGCCCGCAGGGTTATGAGAACACTGAAGCTTTCTTT
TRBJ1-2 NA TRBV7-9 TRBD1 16 CASSSGPPEGARGYTF TGTGCCAGCAGCTCGGGGCCACCAGAGGGGGCCCGTGGCTACACCTTC
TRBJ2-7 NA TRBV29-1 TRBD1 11 CSGGQVDEQYF TGCAGCGGAGGACAGGTTGACGAGCAGTACTTC
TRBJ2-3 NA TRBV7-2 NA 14 CASSPPYASDTQYF TGTGCCAGCAGCCCCCCCTACGCATCAGATACGCAGTATTTT
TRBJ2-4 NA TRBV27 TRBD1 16 CASSRDRGLAKNIQYF TGTGCCAGCAGCCGGGACAGGGGTTTAGCCAAAAACATTCAGTACTTC
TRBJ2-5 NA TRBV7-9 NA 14 CASSLRTGMETQYF TGTGCCAGCAGCCTAAGAACAGGGATGGAGACCCAGTACTTC
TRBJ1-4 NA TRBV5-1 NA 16 CASSLRGGSSGEKLFF TGCGCCAGCAGCTTGCGGGGGGGCAGCAGTGGTGAAAAACTGTTTTTT
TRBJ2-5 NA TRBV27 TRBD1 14 CASSSTGHRETQYF TGTGCCAGCAGTTCGACAGGGCACAGAGAGACCCAGTACTTC
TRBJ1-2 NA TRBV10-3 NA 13 CAISETGYYGYTF TGTGCCATCAGTGAAACAGGATACTATGGCTACACCTTC
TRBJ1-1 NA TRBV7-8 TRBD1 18 CASSAYRDRGRLGTEAFF TGTGCCAGCAGCGCCTACCGGGACAGGGGGCGATTGGGGACTGAAGCTTTCTTT
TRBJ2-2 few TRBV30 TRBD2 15 CAWSPGLAGSGELFF TGTGCCTGGAGTCCGGGTCTAGCGGGTTCCGGGGAGCTGTTTTTT
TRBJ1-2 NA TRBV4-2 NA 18 CASSQGVVLVSRAYGYTF TGTGCCAGCAGCCAAGGTGTGGTTCTAGTGTCCAGGGCCTATGGCTACACCTTC
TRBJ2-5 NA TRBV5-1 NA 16 CASSLAPQTEQETQYF TGCGCCAGCAGCTTGGCCCCCCAGACTGAACAAGAGACCCAGTACTTC